These 4 T cell receptor beta chains originate from one sample sequenced in a study of immune reconstitution after stem cell transplant in scleroderma. In TCRdb, the RT-PCR reads were re-called with MiXCR into one record per CDR3 protein. This sample has under 2,000 distinct CDR3 sequences, with about 3.3% found just once. This sample was gathered before or after autologous hematopoietic stem cell transplantation (not recorded which). These receptor sequences come from a male donor with systemic sclerosis.

By its share, this clonotype is medium-sized. The chain combines TRBV30 with TRBJ2-2; possibly TRBD2 for D (6 bases). CDR3 size: 12 residues. Trimming cost V 1 base and J 11 bases, with 11 bases left between them. Germline-derived CDR1 and CDR2 are GTSNPN and SVGIG (reference sequence). CDR3: CAWSGEDGELFF. The DNA for the CDR3 is TGTGCCTGGAGTGGGGAGGACGGCGAGCTGTTTTTT.

This clonotype counts as medium-sized. This chain joins TRBV28 and TRBJ2-5; D perhaps matches TRBD1 (5 bases). Trimming removed 5 bases at V and 5 bases at J, with 27 bases between. This CDR3 contains 18 residues. CDR1 MDHEN and CDR2 SYDVKM come from the germline V gene. The CDR3 spells CASSTDSLFTSPMETQYF. CDR3 sequence (DNA): TGTGCCAGCAGTACAGACAGTTTGTTCACGAGCCCCATGGAGACCCAGTACTTC. The entire variable domain, with the rest obtained from reference TRBV28 and TRBJ2-5, is as follows: DVKVTQSSRYLVKRTGEKVFLECVQDMDHENMFWYRQDPGLGLRLIYFSYDVKMKEKGDIPEGYSVSREKKERFSLILESASTNQTSMYLCASSTDSLFTSPMETQYFGPGTRLLVL.

This clonotype is judged medium-sized. The chain links TRBV5-5 to TRBJ1-1; D is perhaps TRBD1 (5 bases). CDR1 and CDR2 from the germline V gene are SGHKS and YYEKEE (reference sequence). This CDR3 is 13 amino acids long. V was clipped by 0 bases and J by 4 bases, with 7 bases between them. The CDR3 DNA is TGTGCCAGCAGCTTGGATGGGGGCACTGAAGCTTTCTTT. Protein product: CASSLDGGTEAFF.

By sample share, this clonotype is medium-sized (0.01 to 0.1%). The chain recombines TRBV27 with TRBJ2-7; TRBD1 matches at 7 bases. The CDR3 contains 15 residues. CDR1 MNHEY and CDR2 SMNVEV come from the germline V gene (reference sequence). V shed 5 bases, J shed 3 bases, and the junction held 10 bases outside the gene matches. The CDR3 reads CASSVTGTADYEQYF. The CDR3 DNA reads TGTGCCAGCAGTGTCACCGGGACAGCGGACTACGAGCAGTACTTC.